The 20 T cell receptor beta chains listed next were all sequenced from one sample in a study of cytomegalovirus exposure and HLA in healthy donors. This PCR relied on a set of 60 Vbeta primers and 13 Jbeta primers. Libraries were prepared by immunoSEQ multiplex PCR; TCRdb keeps only in-frame clonotypes and omits some of them. This table has roughly 140,000 clones, 60% to 70% appearing once. Specimen: PBMCs. The receptors derive from a woman between 55 and 75 years old in good health and CMV-seropositive.

This clone was picked up a small number of times. The chain is built from TRBV7-8 and TRBJ2-4, with 9 nucleotides matching TRBD2. CDR1 and CDR2 from the germline V gene are SGHVS and FQNEAQ. The CDR3 runs to 17 residues. The ends lost 3 bases at V and 0 bases at J; junction bases unmatched: 6. The CDR3, as DNA: TGTGCCAGCAGCTTGCTCTCTAGCGGGACAGCCAAAAACATTCAGTACTTC. It encodes CASSLLSSGTAKNIQYF. Drawing the rest from reference TRBV7-8 and TRBJ2-4, the complete variable domain is GAGVSQSPRYKVAKRGQDVALRCDPISGHVSLFWYQQALGQGPEFLTYFQNEAQLDKSGLPSDRFFAERPEGSVSTLKIQRTQQEDSAVYLCASSLLSSGTAKNIQYFGAGTRLSVL.

V and J are TRBV19 and TRBJ2-2, with 9 bases lining up with TRBD1. This CDR3 is built from 15 residues. CDR1 and CDR2 (germline): LNHDA, SQIVND (reference sequence). V lost 5 bases to trimming and J lost 4 bases; unmatched junction nucleotides: 5. The CDR3 DNA reads TGTGCCAGTAGTCGGGGGACAGGGCGCACCGGGGAGCTGTTTTTT. Protein product: CASSRGTGRTGELFF. The entire variable domain, with the rest obtained from reference TRBV19 and TRBJ2-2, is as follows: DGGITQSPKYLFRKEGQNVTLSCEQNLNHDAMYWYRQDPGQGLRLIYYSQIVNDFQKGDIAEGYSVSREKKESFPLTVTSAQKNPTAFYLCASSRGTGRTGELFFGEGSRLTVL.

J is TRBJ2-1 and V is TRBV28; 10 nucleotides agree with TRBD2. CDR1 and CDR2 (germline): MDHEN, SYDVKM. The CDR3 sequence is 18 residues long. V lost 4 bases and J lost 8; bases outside the gene matches: 17. CDR3 in amino acids: CASSSSSGSLKLWYEQFF. CDR3 DNA sequence: TGTGCCAGCAGTTCATCTAGCGGGAGTCTGAAGCTATGGTATGAGCAGTTCTTC.

Many counts were recorded for this clone. V and J are TRBV7-3 and TRBJ2-7, with 10 bases aligning to TRBD2. The V and J ends lost 5 bases and 0 bases, in that order; junction bases with no gene match: 1. Germline loops: CDR1 SGHTA, CDR2 FQGTGA. There are 14 residues in the CDR3. The CDR3: CASSPSGSSYEQYF. The CDR3 DNA is TGTGCCAGCAGCCCTAGCGGGAGCTCCTACGAGCAGTACTTC.

The V and J genes are TRBV7-2 and TRBJ2-1; TRBD2 might be the D (6 bases). V lost 0 bases, J lost 4 bases, and 10 bases lay in between. This CDR3 region has 15 residues. Germline CDR1 and CDR2: SGHTA and FQGNSA. The CDR3 DNA follows: TGTGCCAGCAGCTTAGCGGGAGGACAATACAATGAGCAGTTCTTC. Encoded protein: CASSLAGGQYNEQFF.

The J gene is TRBJ2-5, the V gene TRBV19; maybe TRBD2 (6 bases). The CDR3 contains 12 residues. The germline CDR1 and CDR2 sequences are LNHDA and SQIVND (reference sequence). V was pared by 5 bases and J by 6 bases, with 10 bases between. In DNA, the CDR3 is TGTGCCAGTAGTCCGGGGAGGCAGACCCAGTACTTC. Encoded protein: CASSPGRQTQYF.

The J gene is TRBJ2-2, the V gene TRBV4-3; 10 positions agree with TRBD2. Trimming removed 0 bases from V and 4 bases from J; junction bases left unmatched: 5. There are 17 residues in the CDR3. Germline CDR1 is LGHNA and CDR2 is YSLEER. DNA for the CDR3: TGCGCCAGCAGCCAAGAATTAGCGGGGGGCCCCACCGGGGAGCTGTTTTTT. As protein: CASSQELAGGPTGELFF.

The chain is built from TRBV30 and TRBJ2-3; D ambiguous. The V gene lost 0 bases and the J gene lost 0 bases, with 4 bases spanning the gap. The CDR3 extends over 13 amino acids. The V gene's germline CDR1 is GTSNPN and CDR2 SVGIG (reference sequence). The CDR3 is CAWSVSSTDTQYF. As DNA, the CDR3 is TGTGCCTGGAGTGTGAGCAGCACAGATACGCAGTATTTT.

The table lists this clone with a count of one. The rearrangement links TRBV11-2 to TRBJ2-1, with TRBD2 matching over 12 bases. The CDR3 has 15 amino acids. CDR1 is SGHAT, CDR2 FQNNGV, per germline. Unmatched junction bases numbered 5, after V lost 4 bases and J lost 7 bases. The CDR3 DNA reads TGTGCCAGCAGCTCCGGACTAGCGGGACGGAATGAGCAGTTCTTC. It encodes CASSSGLAGRNEQFF.

The gene calls are TRBV10-1 and TRBJ2-5, with TRBD1 identical over 9 bases. The CDR3 is 14 residues long. J was trimmed by 2 bases and V by 2 bases; bases with no gene match: 0. CDR1 WNHNN and CDR2 SYGVQD come from the germline V gene (reference sequence). The DNA of the CDR3 is TGCGCCAGCAGTGAGGGACAGGGGCAAGAGACCCAGTACTTC. This gives the protein CASSEGQGQETQYF.

This clone was observed a few times. Within the sample, other DNA sequences also encode this same CDR3. The rearrangement links TRBV9 to TRBJ1-4; perhaps TRBD1 as D (5 bases). CDR1 and CDR2 (germline): SGDLS, YYNGEE. The V end was cut by 2 bases, the J end by 5 bases, with 13 bases between. CDR3 length: 15 residues. The CDR3 here is CASSVGGDTNEKLFF. The CDR3 DNA follows: TGTGCCAGCAGCGTCGGGGGGGATACCAATGAAAAACTGTTTTTT.

This chain connects TRBV5-1 to TRBJ2-7; D is possibly TRBD2 (6 bases). Trimming pared 0 bases from V and 3 bases from J, leaving 10 bases between. Germline loops: CDR1 SGHRS, CDR2 YFSETQ. This CDR3 is built from 14 residues. CDR3 coding DNA: TGCGCCAGCAGCTTGGACGGGAGAAGCTACGAGCAGTACTTC. Residues: CASSLDGRSYEQYF.

The chain has TRBV11-2 and TRBJ2-3; weak D call: TRBD1 (6 bases). V shed 1 base and J shed 0 bases, with 14 bases lying between them. The V gene's germline CDR1 is SGHAT and CDR2 FQNNGV. The CDR3 spans 17 residues. Written as DNA, the CDR3 is TGTGCCAGCAGCTTAGTAGGGACAACAAAGAGCACAGATACGCAGTATTTT. Encoded protein: CASSLVGTTKSTDTQYF.

V usage is TRBV30 and J usage is TRBJ2-7, with TRBD2 as a possible D gene (5 bases). The V end was cut by 1 base, the J end by 4 bases, with 5 bases between. The CDR3 has 11 residues. The V gene's germline CDR1 is GTSNPN and CDR2 SVGIG (reference sequence). The CDR3 loop reads CAWSAGYEQYF. The CDR3 region has the DNA TGTGCCTGGAGTGCGGGGTACGAGCAGTACTTC.

The J gene is TRBJ1-2, the V gene TRBV19, with 8 nucleotides matching TRBD1. Germline-derived CDR1 and CDR2 are LNHDA and SQIVND (reference sequence). V lost 3 bases and J lost 7; bases outside the gene matches: 10. The CDR3 is 15 amino acids. The DNA for the CDR3 is TGTGCCAGTAGTATCGTCGGACAGGGAAGCGTTGGCTACACCTTC. The encoded protein is CASSIVGQGSVGYTF.

This rearrangement joins TRBV25-1 to TRBJ1-1, with D possibly being TRBD1 (6 bases). The CDR3 runs 16 residues. Germline V gene lookup returns CDR1 MGHDK and CDR2 SYGVNS. V shed 3 bases and J shed 3 bases, with 17 bases lying between them. As DNA, the CDR3 is TGTGCCAGCAGTGATGCAGGGGCTCGAAAGTACACTGAAGCTTTCTTT. This sequence encodes CASSDAGARKYTEAFF.

This sequence joins TRBV5-1 and TRBJ2-2, with D perhaps matching TRBD2 (6 bases). V gave up 5 bases and J gave up 6 bases, with 11 bases separating them. Germline V gene data show CDR1 as SGHRS and CDR2 as YFSETQ. This CDR3 region has 13 residues. As DNA, the CDR3 is TGCGCCAGCAGGAGGACGGGGGCCGGGGAGCTGTTTTTT. Protein: CASRRTGAGELFF.

This clone was seen once. This chain uses TRBV5-1 with TRBJ2-1, with 14 bases identical to TRBD2. The germline V gene encodes CDR1 SGHRS and CDR2 YFSETQ. The CDR3 is 15 residues long. V lost 4 bases and J lost 5; bases outside the gene matches: 2. The CDR3 DNA reads as TGCGCCAGCAGCCCGGGACTAGCGGGAGACAATGAGCAGTTCTTC. Translated, it gives CASSPGLAGDNEQFF.

This chain joins TRBV11-3 and TRBJ2-7; D may be TRBD2 (5 bases). The V gene lost 5 bases and the J gene lost 5 bases, with 10 bases spanning the gap. Per germline, CDR1 SGHNT and CDR2 YENEEA. This CDR3 comprises 12 residues. In DNA form, the CDR3 reads TGTGCCAGCAGCCCGGCCGGGGACGAGCAGTACTTC. Amino acids: CASSPAGDEQYF.

A single count supports this clone. This chain uses TRBV14 with TRBJ2-3; TRBD1 matches at 9 bases. Losses at the gene ends were 1 base for V and 6 bases for J; bases not matched to a gene: 11. CDR1 and CDR2 (germline): SGHDN, FVKESK. The CDR3 is 17 residues long. The CDR3: CASSQGTGTGIWDTQYF. The DNA of the CDR3 is TGTGCCAGCAGCCAAGGAACCGGGACAGGGATTTGGGATACGCAGTATTTT.